The 15 T cell receptor beta chains given below trace back to one sample, sequenced in a study of blood T cell repertoires in COVID-19. TCRdb's table, derived via immunoSEQ multiplex PCR, lists solely in-frame clones and lacks some. The data show about 180,000 clones, more than 75% seen once. The sequenced material came from peripheral blood. These TCRs come from a person between 70 and 80 years old with COVID-19, enrolled during active disease.

The chain links TRBV4-3 to TRBJ2-5; TRBD1 might be the D (5 bases). Trimming took off 1 base at V and 2 bases at J, with 14 bases between the two ends. The length of the CDR3 is 16 residues. Germline V CDR1 and CDR2: LGHNA, YSLEER. The CDR3 region has the DNA TGCGCCAGCAGCCAAGGGTTCACTTCAGGGCAAGAGACCCAGTACTTC. This encodes CASSQGFTSGQETQYF.

This clone has only one observation. The CDR3 DNA reads as TGTGCCAGCAGCCAAAACCAGGGAAACTCTGGAAACACCATATATTTT. Residues: CASSQNQGNSGNTIYF. The J gene is TRBJ1-3, the V gene TRBV4-2, with a weak D call TRBD1 (5 bases). The V end was cut by 2 bases, the J end by 0 bases, with 11 bases between. This CDR3 comprises 16 residues. Per the germline V gene, CDR1 is LGHNA and CDR2 is YNFKEQ.

The V and J genes are TRBV5-5 and TRBJ1-5, with 7 bases identical to TRBD1. V was clipped by 2 bases and J by 3 bases; unmatched bases: 5. The CDR3 extends over 15 amino acids. The germline V gene encodes CDR1 SGHKS and CDR2 YYEKEE (reference sequence). Here the CDR3 reads CASSFTGADNQPQHF. Here the CDR3 DNA reads TGTGCCAGCAGCTTCACAGGGGCCGACAATCAGCCCCAGCATTTT.

A remark on this clone: Germline is not matched at one junction end, which may reflect a read error. The V call is TRBV24-1, the J call TRBJ2-7; perhaps TRBD2 as D (5 bases). Looked up from germline, CDR1 is KGHDR and CDR2 is SFDVKD. CDR3 size: 10 residues. The CDR3 spells CPSRGVEQYF. The CDR3 DNA is TGCCCCTCCCGGGGTGTCGAGCAGTACTTC.

The chain carries TRBV7-2 and TRBJ2-6; D is unclear. The CDR3 is 15 residues long. CDR1 and CDR2 (germline): SGHTA, FQGNSA. Trimming stripped 6 bases from V and 4 bases from J, with 13 bases between. CDR3 coding DNA: TGTGCCAGCAGTCCTGTAGTATCCGGGGCCAACGTCCTGACTTTC. It yields the protein CASSPVVSGANVLTF.

Only a few counts were recorded for this clone. V usage is TRBV5-1 and J usage is TRBJ2-7; 7 bases align to TRBD2. Germline-derived CDR1 and CDR2 are SGHRS and YFSETQ. This CDR3 is built from 13 residues. After removal of 2 bases from V and 3 bases from J, the junction contained 2 bases not matched to a gene. The CDR3 sequence: CASSFSSGYEQYF. DNA for the CDR3: TGCGCCAGCAGCTTTTCTAGCGGCTACGAGCAGTACTTC.

This clone was counted between two and nine times. The chain carries TRBV28 and TRBJ1-4; possible D gene TRBD1, 5 bases. Per the germline V gene, CDR1 is MDHEN and CDR2 is SYDVKM. V was trimmed by 3 bases and J by 8 bases, leaving 16 bases between them. The CDR3 has 15 residues. The CDR3 coding sequence is TGTGCCAGCAGTTTTTCGTTGGGGGGTTTCGAAAAACTGTTTTTT. The encoded protein is CASSFSLGGFEKLFF.

This CDR3 reads CASPSEENEKLFF. CDR3 nucleotides: TGTGCCAGCCCGTCGGAGGAAAATGAAAAACTGTTTTTT. This chain joins TRBV7-9 and TRBJ1-4; D is unclear. Germline CDR1 is SEHNR and CDR2 is FQNEAQ (reference sequence). The ends were cut back, 8 bases at V and 5 bases at J, with 12 bases in the middle. This CDR3 is built from 13 residues.

CDR3 DNA: TGTGCCAGCATAGGCCAGGTGAACACCGGGGAGCTGTTTTTT. The encoded protein is CASIGQVNTGELFF. The V gene is TRBV28, the J gene TRBJ2-2; D uncertain. Germline V gives CDR1 MDHEN, CDR2 SYDVKM. The V gene lost 7 bases and the J gene lost 1 base, with 10 bases spanning the gap. The CDR3 loop spans 14 amino acids.

The chain combines TRBV7-9 with TRBJ2-3; 8 positions agree with TRBD2. CDR3 size: 17 residues. V lost 1 base to trimming and J lost 3 bases; unmatched junction nucleotides: 9. Per germline, CDR1 SEHNR and CDR2 FQNEAQ (reference sequence). The CDR3: CASSLGPLAVGTDTQYF. In DNA form, the CDR3 reads TGTGCCAGCAGCTTAGGCCCACTAGCGGTAGGGACAGATACGCAGTATTTT.

The chain links TRBV6-8 to TRBJ2-2; D is unclear. Germline-derived CDR1 and CDR2 are MNHGY and SAAAGT. The CDR3 runs 13 residues. Trimming took off 7 bases at V and 7 bases at J, with 13 bases between the two ends. The chain's CDR3 is CASTRVPGGELFF. CDR3 in DNA: TGTGCCAGCACACGAGTCCCGGGCGGGGAGCTGTTTTTT.

The J gene is TRBJ2-7, the V gene TRBV19; TRBD2 aligns across 10 bases. This CDR3 region has 17 residues. Trimming cost V 8 bases and J 0 bases; bases outside gene matches: 13. Germline-derived CDR1 and CDR2 are LNHDA and SQIVND (reference sequence). CDR3 in DNA: TGTGCCAGTTCCTCGACATCCATAGCGGGGGGCTCCTACGAGCAGTACTTC. Translated: CASSSTSIAGGSYEQYF.

This rearrangement joins TRBV7-9 to TRBJ2-3, with TRBD1 matching over 10 bases. The trim removed 3 bases at V and 2 bases at J, leaving 8 bases unmatched. This CDR3 has 17 residues. In germline, CDR1 is SEHNR, CDR2 FQNEAQ (reference sequence). The CDR3 coding sequence is TGTGCCAGCAGCTTGCAACTGGGACAGGGGACCACAGATACGCAGTATTTT. Its protein is CASSLQLGQGTTDTQYF.

CDR3 nucleotide sequence: TGCGCCAGCAGCCAAGGTCCCGGGACAGCTCCTAATGAAAAACTGTTTTTT. This translates into CASSQGPGTAPNEKLFF. This sequence joins TRBV4-3 and TRBJ1-4; the match to TRBD1 covers 7 bases. Germline-derived CDR1 and CDR2 are LGHNA and YSLEER. This CDR3 has 17 residues. V shed 1 base, J shed 3 bases, and the junction held 8 bases outside the gene matches.

The rearrangement uses TRBV5-3 and TRBJ2-3, with 11 bases that match TRBD2. TRBV5-3 is classed as an ORF, of uncertain function. This CDR3 contains 16 residues. V was pared by 0 bases and J by 2 bases, with 2 bases of the junction left unmatched. CDR3 nucleotide sequence: TGTGCCAGAAGCTTGGTTAGCGGGGGGGCCACAGATACGCAGTATTTT. Protein sequence: CARSLVSGGATDTQYF.